These 5 T cell receptor beta chains were sequenced from one sample in a study of a mutant IDH1 vaccine in newly diagnosed glioma. Time point described: week 23, last vaccination. In every dose of vaccine, 300 ug of mutant IDH1 20-mer peptide was given alongside topical imiquimod. Data came from immunoSEQ multiplex PCR; TCRdb stores just in-frame clones and leaves some out. The sample yields more than 55,000 clones, about 81% seen once. These receptors lack a known antigen. Sample: PBMCs, taken from a glioma patient whose treatment included an IDH1 peptide vaccine. Receptors originate from a middle-aged woman with glioma. Some clones in this sample may be carry-over from other donors' samples.

This clone was recorded once. Relative to the germline gene, one junction end is altered; a read error may explain this. The J gene is TRBJ2-5, the V gene TRBV7-7; D remains unclear. This CDR3 region has 15 residues. Germline V CDR1 and CDR2: SSHAT, FNYEAQ (reference sequence). For the CDR3, the DNA is TGTGCTAGCAGCTTAGCTGGCGGTCATGGGGAGACCCAGTACTTC. Translation gives CASSLAGGHGETQYF.

This clone has only a few counts. V gene TRBV11-2 combines with J gene TRBJ1-4; maybe TRBD1 (6 bases). The CDR3 sequence is 17 residues long. Trimming removed 5 bases at V and 12 bases at J, with 28 bases between. The germline V gene has CDR1 SGHAT and CDR2 FQNNGV. The CDR3 DNA sequence: TGTGCCAGCAGCCGCTTACGGGGGGCTACCACCTTGGGTGAACTGTTTTTT. This codes for CASSRLRGATTLGELFF. The full variable domain, rest sourced from reference TRBV11-2 and TRBJ1-4, is EAGVAQSPRYKIIEKRQSVAFWCNPISGHATLYWYQQILGQGPKLLIQFQNNGVVDDSQLPKDRFSAERLKGVDSTLKIQPAKLEDSAVYLCASSRLRGATTLGELFFGSGTQLSVL.

The chain recombines TRBV6-5 with TRBJ1-1; no definite D call. The CDR3 has 14 amino acids. The V end was cut by 0 bases, the J end by 4 bases, with 9 bases between. Per the germline V gene, CDR1 is MNHEY and CDR2 is SVGAGI. The CDR3 bases are TGTGCCAGCAGTTACTCGATTGGCGGCACTGAAGCTTTCTTT. Translated, it gives CASSYSIGGTEAFF.

V gene TRBV6-5 combines with J gene TRBJ1-5; 7 bases map to TRBD1. The V gene end was trimmed by 4 bases and the J gene end by 8 bases; junction bases not matched to a gene: 8. From germline, CDR1 is MNHEY and CDR2 SVGAGI. The CDR3 length is 14 residues. DNA for the CDR3: TGTGCCAGCAGTTCAGTCAGGGGGGTGAAGCCCCAGCATTTT. Protein sequence: CASSSVRGVKPQHF.

In its sample, this clone was seen a few times. V is TRBV30 and J is TRBJ1-1, with TRBD1 as a possible D gene (5 bases). In germline, CDR1 is GTSNPN, CDR2 SVGIG (reference sequence). CDR3 length: 13 amino acids. Between the trimmed V and J ends, which lost 4 bases and 4 bases, there was a span of 13 bases. This chain's CDR3 is CAWKQDSPTEAFF. Here the CDR3 DNA reads TGTGCCTGGAAACAAGACAGCCCCACTGAAGCTTTCTTT. Full variable domain (missing parts from reference TRBV30 and TRBJ1-1): SQTIHQWPATLVQPVGSPLSLECTVEGTSNPNLYWYRQAAGRGLQLLFYSVGIGQISSEVPQNLSASRPQDRQFILSSKKLLLSDSGFYLCAWKQDSPTEAFFGQGTRLTVV.